The 24 T cell receptor beta chains listed next were all sequenced from one sample in a study of identical twins. TCRdb used MiXCR to reprocess the 5' RACE reads, holding one entry per CDR3 protein. The table includes around 370,000 distinct CDR3 sequences, 9% detected once. The sequenced material came from naive T cells sorted from blood. The origin of the receptors is a woman in her 50s in good health.

This clonotype has at least ten counts. The gene calls are TRBV20-1 and TRBJ2-7, with D unresolved. Germline lookup yields CDR1 DFQATT and CDR2 SNEGSKA (reference sequence). The CDR3 spans 14 residues. Trimming stripped 1 base from V and 3 bases from J, with 13 bases between. In nucleotides, the CDR3 is TGCAGTGCTAGAGCTGCGGAAATCCTCTACGAGCAGTACTTC. Translating it yields CSARAAEILYEQYF.

Many counts were recorded for this clonotype. This sequence joins TRBV12-3 or TRBV12-4 and TRBJ2-2; D is undetermined. Trimming stripped 7 bases from V and 5 bases from J, with 17 bases between. The CDR3 runs to 15 residues. In nucleotides, the CDR3 is TGTGCCAGCAACGTTAAGGCCTTGAGGACCGGGGAGCTGTTTTTT. Amino acid sequence: CASNVKALRTGELFF.

The chain combines TRBV7-9 with TRBJ2-2, with TRBD1 matching over 8 bases. The V gene's germline CDR1 is SEHNR and CDR2 FQNEAQ (reference sequence). The V segment lost 3 bases and the J segment 7 bases; nucleotides outside the gene matches: 1. The CDR3 contains 13 residues. CDR3 coding DNA: TGTGCCAGCAGCTTCGACAGGGGCGGGGAGCTGTTTTTT. Translation gives CASSFDRGGELFF.

Ten or more counts support this clonotype. This chain uses TRBV12-3 or TRBV12-4 with TRBJ2-5, with D possibly TRBD2 on 5 matching bases. The CDR3 contains 15 residues. Trimming shortened V by 3 bases and J by 5 bases, and 16 bases separated the two germline ends. The CDR3 nucleotides are TGTGCCAGCAGTTTGAGGCTAGCATCGAGGGAGACCCAGTACTTC. It is translated as CASSLRLASRETQYF.

This clonotype was observed many times. This rearrangement joins TRBV14 to TRBJ2-1; D is possibly TRBD2 (6 bases). Trimming took 1 base from V and 9 from J, leaving 13 bases between them. This CDR3 has 14 amino acids. From germline, CDR1 is SGHDN and CDR2 FVKESK. In nucleotides, the CDR3 is TGTGCCAGCAGCCAAGGGCGGGGAGGAGTTGAGCAGTTCTTC. Residues: CASSQGRGGVEQFF.

The rearrangement joins TRBV7-9 to TRBJ2-7; D assignment may be TRBD1 or TRBD2 (6 bases each). The CDR3 is 16 amino acids. Germline lookup yields CDR1 SEHNR and CDR2 FQNEAQ (reference sequence). V lost 3 bases and J 4 bases, leaving 19 bases between the germline ends. The CDR3 protein is CASSFFSLGGSYEQYF. The CDR3, as DNA: TGTGCCAGCAGCTTTTTCTCTCTGGGGGGCTCTTACGAGCAGTACTTC.

The chain employs TRBV5-6 and TRBJ1-1, with no clear D. In germline, CDR1 is SGHDT, CDR2 YYEEEE. Trimming stripped 1 base from V and 0 bases from J, with 7 bases between. The CDR3 sequence is 14 residues long. CDR3 protein: CASSLTKMNTEAFF. In nucleotides, the CDR3 is TGTGCCAGCAGCTTGACTAAAATGAACACTGAAGCTTTCTTT.

This clonotype has more than one count but fewer than ten. The rearrangement uses TRBV5-1 and TRBJ2-2; weak D call: TRBD1 (5 bases). V dropped 5 bases and J dropped 2 bases, with 10 bases sitting between them. CDR3 size: 14 residues. Germline CDR1 reads SGHRS; CDR2 reads YFSETQ. The DNA of the CDR3 is TGCGCCAGCAGGCGACAGTCAAACACCGGGGAGCTGTTTTTT. It translates to CASRRQSNTGELFF.

In this sample, this clonotype turned up many times. The CDR3 DNA reads TGCAGCGTTGAAGCGAGCGATAGGGCCTTCAAAAACATTCAGTACTTC. It is translated as CSVEASDRAFKNIQYF. The chain employs TRBV29-1 and TRBJ2-4; D is ambiguous. The germline gives CDR1 SQVTM, CDR2 ANQGSEA. This CDR3 contains 16 residues. Trimming cost V 1 base and J 3 bases, with 16 bases left between them.

This clonotype occurred many times. The rearrangement uses TRBV7-2 and TRBJ2-7; 7 bases align to TRBD2. V lost 1 base to trimming and J lost 12 bases; unmatched junction nucleotides: 12. The V gene's germline CDR1 is SGHTA and CDR2 FQGNSA. The CDR3 runs to 14 residues. The CDR3 spells CASSLEPLDGGRYF. The CDR3 bases are TGTGCCAGCAGCTTAGAGCCCCTGGATGGCGGGAGGTACTTC.

The chain joins TRBV7-2 to TRBJ1-6; D remains ambiguous. Germline V gene sequence: CDR1 SGHTA, CDR2 FQGNSA. CDR3 length: 14 amino acids. The ends were cut back, 5 bases at V and 10 bases at J, with 15 bases in the middle. DNA for the CDR3: TGTGCCAGCAGCCCCCAAGGCCTGGGATCACCCCTCCACTTT. Its protein product is CASSPQGLGSPLHF.

Only a few counts were recorded for this clonotype. V usage is TRBV29-1 and J usage is TRBJ2-5; 11 bases line up with TRBD1. This CDR3 spans 13 amino acids. The V and J ends lost 7 bases and 3 bases, in that order; junction bases with no gene match: 4. In germline, CDR1 is SQVTM, CDR2 ANQGSEA. CDR3 coding DNA: TGCAGCGCCAGGACAGGGGGCAAAGAGACCCAGTACTTC. It yields the protein CSARTGGKETQYF.

Only a few counts were recorded for this clonotype. V gene TRBV30 combines with J gene TRBJ2-5; 9 bases map to TRBD1. V trimming: 4 bases; J trimming: 5 bases; junction bases outside the gene matches: 5. CDR1 and CDR2 from the germline V gene are GTSNPN and SVGIG (reference sequence). The CDR3 consists of 13 residues. CDR3 in amino acids: CAWTTGGRETQYF. The CDR3 DNA sequence: TGTGCCTGGACGACAGGGGGTCGGGAGACCCAGTACTTC.

This clonotype was detected many times. CDR3: CATSRDHDGELFF. CDR3 DNA: TGTGCCACCAGCAGAGATCATGACGGGGAGCTGTTTTTT. The chain uses TRBV15 and TRBJ2-2; D gene ambiguous. The germline V and J ends were trimmed by 0 bases and 7 bases, with 6 bases remaining between them. The germline V gene has CDR1 LNHNV and CDR2 YYDKDF (reference sequence). The CDR3 length is 13 residues.

The chain combines TRBV6-2 or TRBV6-3 with TRBJ2-1, with 11 positions matching TRBD2. Trimming took 6 bases from V and 4 from J; bases not matched to a gene: 14. In germline, CDR1 is MNHEY, CDR2 SVGEGT. The CDR3 loop spans 18 amino acids. CDR3 bases: TGTGCCAGCAGCCGGGGGACTAGCGGCCTCCTAGGGTACAATGAGCAGTTCTTC. Residues: CASSRGTSGLLGYNEQFF.

The chain has TRBV12-3 or TRBV12-4 and TRBJ2-5; D perhaps matches TRBD1 (6 bases). Trimming took 3 bases from V and 5 from J, leaving 13 bases between them. The length of the CDR3 is 14 residues. CDR3 sequence reads: CASSFSGAWETQYF. The DNA of the CDR3 is TGTGCCAGCAGTTTTTCAGGGGCCTGGGAGACCCAGTACTTC.

This clonotype showed up many times. V and J are TRBV12-3 or TRBV12-4 and TRBJ1-5, with TRBD1 matching over 9 bases. The CDR3 spans 15 residues. Unmatched junction bases numbered 6, after V lost 6 bases and J lost 3 bases. The CDR3 loop is CASSLRQGDNQPQHF. Here the CDR3 DNA reads TGTGCCAGCAGCCTACGACAGGGGGACAATCAGCCCCAGCATTTT.

The CDR3 DNA follows: TGCAGTGCTGCTCAGGGAGATGTTGGCTACACCTTC. Translated: CSAAQGDVGYTF. The chain combines TRBV20-1 with TRBJ1-2; possible D gene TRBD1, 5 bases. Looked up from germline, CDR1 is DFQATT and CDR2 is SNEGSKA (reference sequence). The CDR3 has 12 residues. V was cut by 5 bases and J by 7 bases, with 14 bases left in between.

The chain uses TRBV3-1 and TRBJ2-1, with D maybe TRBD1 (5 bases). The germline V and J ends were trimmed by 2 bases and 7 bases, with 6 bases remaining between them. The CDR3 consists of 12 residues. The V gene's germline CDR1 is LGHDT and CDR2 YNNKEL (reference sequence). The CDR3 sequence: CASSQRGNEQFF. The CDR3, as DNA: TGTGCCAGCAGCCAAAGGGGTAATGAGCAGTTCTTC.

This clonotype was found a few times. This sequence joins TRBV7-9 and TRBJ2-2, with a weak D call TRBD2 (6 bases). The CDR3 extends over 16 amino acids. Germline values: CDR1 SEHNR, CDR2 FQNEAQ (reference sequence). V shed 1 base and J shed 5 bases, with 14 bases lying between them. The CDR3 nucleotides are TGTGCCAGCAGCTTAGAGCGTTCTAGCGTAACCGGGGAGCTGTTTTTT. Residues: CASSLERSSVTGELFF.

The J gene is TRBJ2-2, the V gene TRBV5-1; 7 bases line up with TRBD1. Trimming took 7 bases from V and 3 from J; bases not matched to a gene: 6. The CDR3 is 14 amino acids. The germline V gene encodes CDR1 SGHRS and CDR2 YFSETQ. CDR3 loop: CASGGQLDTGELFF. CDR3 sequence (DNA): TGCGCCAGCGGGGGACAGTTGGACACCGGGGAGCTGTTTTTT.

The CDR3 is CATSTPRGSGLHEQFF. The CDR3 region has the DNA TGTGCCACCAGCACCCCGAGAGGGAGTGGGTTGCATGAGCAGTTCTTC. The chain links TRBV15 to TRBJ2-1; perhaps TRBD2 as D (5 bases). The germline gives CDR1 LNHNV, CDR2 YYDKDF (reference sequence). The CDR3 sequence is 16 residues long. Trimming pared 4 bases from V and 8 bases from J, leaving 21 bases between.

This clonotype was seen at least ten times. The rearrangement links TRBV10-1 to TRBJ2-7; tentative D call: TRBD1 (5 bases). Germline V gives CDR1 WNHNN, CDR2 SYGVQD (reference sequence). V lost 7 bases and J 0 bases, leaving 13 bases between the germline ends. CDR3 size: 14 residues. The CDR3 bases are TGCGCCAGCACGGGTCTGGGGCTCTCCTACGAGCAGTACGTC. It translates to CASTGLGLSYEQYV.

This clonotype occurred a few times. This sequence joins TRBV29-1 and TRBJ2-5; 8 bases align to TRBD2. This CDR3 has 15 amino acids. J lost 3 bases, V lost 8 bases, and 14 bases had no gene match. The germline V gene encodes CDR1 SQVTM and CDR2 ANQGSEA. The CDR3 nucleotides are TGCAGCTTTTTAGCGGGAATGGGGACTAAAGAGACCCAGTACTTC. Its protein is CSFLAGMGTKETQYF.